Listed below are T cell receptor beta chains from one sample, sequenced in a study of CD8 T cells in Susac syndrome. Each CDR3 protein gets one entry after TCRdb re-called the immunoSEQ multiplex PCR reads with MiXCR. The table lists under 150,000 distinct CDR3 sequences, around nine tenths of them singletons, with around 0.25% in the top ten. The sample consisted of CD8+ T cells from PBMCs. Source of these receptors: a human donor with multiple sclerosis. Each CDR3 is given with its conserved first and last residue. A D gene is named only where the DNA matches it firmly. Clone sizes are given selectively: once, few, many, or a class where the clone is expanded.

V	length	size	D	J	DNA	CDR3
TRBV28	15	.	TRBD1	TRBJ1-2	TGTGCCAGCAGTCCTTCCGGACAGGGGGCACATGGCTACACCTTC	CASSPSGQGAHGYTF
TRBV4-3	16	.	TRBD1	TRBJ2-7	TGCGCCAGCAGCCAAGAAGGGGCAGGGGGTACCTACGAGCAGTACTTC	CASSQEGAGGTYEQYF
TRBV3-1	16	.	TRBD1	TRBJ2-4	TGTGCCAGCAGCCATACCCGAGGGACAGGCAAAAACATTCAGTACTTC	CASSHTRGTGKNIQYF
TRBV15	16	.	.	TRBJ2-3	TGTGCCACCAGCGCACCGGGGAGAGATAGCACAGGTACGCAGTATTTT	CATSAPGRDSTGTQYF
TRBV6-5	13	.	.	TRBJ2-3	TGTGCCAGCAGTTACGCAGACAGTAATACGCAGTATTTT	CASSYADSNTQYF
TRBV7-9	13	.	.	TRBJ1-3	TGTGCCAGCAGACTGGGATCTGGAAACACCATATATTTT	CASRLGSGNTIYF
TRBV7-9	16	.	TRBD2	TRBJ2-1	TGTGCCAGCAGTTCCACCGGGACTAGGGGTTACAATGAGCAGTTCTTC	CASSSTGTRGYNEQFF
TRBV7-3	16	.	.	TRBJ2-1	TGTGCCAGCAGCCAAGGCCCGCAGCGGGTGGGCCGGGAGCAGTTCTTC	CASSQGPQRVGREQFF
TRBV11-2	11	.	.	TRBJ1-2	TGTGCCAGCAGCTTAAGCGTCGGCTACACCTTC	CASSLSVGYTF
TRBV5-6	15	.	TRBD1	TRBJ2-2	TGTGCCAGCAGCTCCGGGACAGCCGGCACCGGGGAGCTGTTTTTT	CASSSGTAGTGELFF
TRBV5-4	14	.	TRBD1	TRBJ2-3	TGTGCCAGCAGCAGAGAAGGGGGCCCAGATACGCAGTATTTT	CASSREGGPDTQYF
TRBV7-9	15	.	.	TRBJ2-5	TGTGCCAGCAGCTCAGAAGCGGAAACCCAAGAGACCCAGTACTTC	CASSSEAETQETQYF
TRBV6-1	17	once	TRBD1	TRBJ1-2	TGTGCCAGCAGCCCAGCGACAGGGCCCCATTCCAACTATGGCTACACCTTC	CASSPATGPHSNYGYTF
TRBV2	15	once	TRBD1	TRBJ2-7	TGTGCCAGCAGTTGGACAGGGGACTTCTCCTACGAGCAGTACTTC	CASSWTGDFSYEQYF
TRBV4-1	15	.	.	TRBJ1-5	TGCGCCAGCAGCCAAGAAAGGGGGAGCAATCAGCCCCAGCATTTT	CASSQERGSNQPQHF
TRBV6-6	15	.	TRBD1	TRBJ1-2	TGTGCCAGCAGTTTAAGAACCGGGACAGACTATGGCTACACCTTC	CASSLRTGTDYGYTF
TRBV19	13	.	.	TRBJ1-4	TGTGCCAGTCTCGAACAGAATAATGAAAAACTGTTTTTT	CASLEQNNEKLFF
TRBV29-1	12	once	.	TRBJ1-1	TGCAGCGTTGCGGCGGGAAACACTGAAGCTTTCTTT	CSVAAGNTEAFF
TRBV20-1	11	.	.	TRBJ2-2	TGCAGTGTCCCGAACACCGGGGAGCTGTTTTTT	CSVPNTGELFF
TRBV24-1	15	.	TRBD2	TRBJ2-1	TGTGCCACCAGTGATCCCACTAGCGGGATCGATGAGCAGTTCTTC	CATSDPTSGIDEQFF
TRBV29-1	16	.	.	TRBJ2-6	TGCAGCGCCACCGGACAGACCCTCTCTGGGGCCAACGTCCTGACTTTC	CSATGQTLSGANVLTF
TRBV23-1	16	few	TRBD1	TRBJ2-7	TGCGCCAGCATTCCCCGTTCCGGGACAGACCTCTACGAGCAGTACTTC	CASIPRSGTDLYEQYF
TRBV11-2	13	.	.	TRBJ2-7	TGTGCCAGCAGCTTTGCTAGCGTTTCCGAGCAGTACTTC	CASSFASVSEQYF
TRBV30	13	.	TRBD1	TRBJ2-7	TGTGCCTGGAGTTCCGGGACAGGGGACGAGCAGTACTTC	CAWSSGTGDEQYF
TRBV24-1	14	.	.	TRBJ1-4	TGTGCCACCAGTGACCCATTGGAGAATGAAAAACTGTTTTTT	CATSDPLENEKLFF
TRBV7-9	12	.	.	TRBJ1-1	TGTGCCAGCAGCTCCTCGGAGACTGAAGCTTTCTTT	CASSSSETEAFF
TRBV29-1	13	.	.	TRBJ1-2	TGCAGCGTTGAAGGGGGTTTTAACTATGGCTACACCTTC	CSVEGGFNYGYTF
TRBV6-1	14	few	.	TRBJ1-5	TGTGCCAGCAGTGAAAAGAGGAGAGATCAGCCCCAGCATTTT	CASSEKRRDQPQHF
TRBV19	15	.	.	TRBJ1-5	TGTGCCAGTAGTACCCCAGGGTATAGCAATCAGCCCCAGCATTTT	CASSTPGYSNQPQHF
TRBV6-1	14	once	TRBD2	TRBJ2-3	TGTGCCAGTCGACTAGCGGGACTCTCAGATACGCAGTATTTT	CASRLAGLSDTQYF
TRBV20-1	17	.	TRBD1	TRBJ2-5	TGCAGTGCTAGAGATTGGGGACAACAGGGGTTCCCAGAGACCCAGTACTTC	CSARDWGQQGFPETQYF
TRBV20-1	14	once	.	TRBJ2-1	TGCAGTGCTAGCGATCGGCTTTCCTACAATGAGCAGTTCTTC	CSASDRLSYNEQFF
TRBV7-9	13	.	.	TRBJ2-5	TGTGCCAGCAGCCCATCGATGTCGGAGACCCAGTACTTC	CASSPSMSETQYF
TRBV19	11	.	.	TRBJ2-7	TGTGCCAGTAGTTTTGGCCACGAGCAGTACTTC	CASSFGHEQYF
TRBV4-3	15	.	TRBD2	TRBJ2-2	TGCGCCAGCAGCCAAGGGGTAGCGGGTACCGGGGAGCTGTTTTTT	CASSQGVAGTGELFF
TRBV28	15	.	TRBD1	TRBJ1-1	TGTGCCAGCAGTTTATTCAACAGGGGCAACACTGAAGCTTTCTTT	CASSLFNRGNTEAFF
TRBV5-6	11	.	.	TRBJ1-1	TGTGCCAGCAGTTTTCGGGGGCGAGCTTTCTTT	CASSFRGRAFF
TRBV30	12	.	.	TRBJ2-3	TGTGCCTGGAAAAGGGGGGCAGATACGCAGTATTTT	CAWKRGADTQYF
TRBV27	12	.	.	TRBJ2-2	TGTGCCAGCAGTTCAACAACCGGGGAGCTGTTTTTT	CASSSTTGELFF
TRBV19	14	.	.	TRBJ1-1	TGTGCCAGTAGTATAAAGGGGGATTGGACTGAAGCTTTCTTT	CASSIKGDWTEAFF
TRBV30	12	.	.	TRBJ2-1	TGTGCCTGGAGTCCGGGAGCCGATGAGCAGTTCTTC	CAWSPGADEQFF
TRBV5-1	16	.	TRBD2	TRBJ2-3	TGCGCCAGCAGCTTGGGCCTAGCGGGAATCACAGATACGCAGTATTTT	CASSLGLAGITDTQYF
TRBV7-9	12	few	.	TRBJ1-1	TGTGCCAGCAGCTTAGGTTTCACTGAAGCTTTCTTT	CASSLGFTEAFF
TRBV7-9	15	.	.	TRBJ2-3	TGTGCCAGCAGCCAAACAGATTCCCGCACAGATACGCAGTATTTT	CASSQTDSRTDTQYF
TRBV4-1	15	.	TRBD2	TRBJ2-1	TGCGCCAGCAGCCAAGAGGGGACTAGCGGGAATGAGCAGTTCTTC	CASSQEGTSGNEQFF
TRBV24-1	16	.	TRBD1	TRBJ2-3	TGTGCCACCAGTGACAAGGGACAGGGTCGGACAGATACGCAGTATTTT	CATSDKGQGRTDTQYF
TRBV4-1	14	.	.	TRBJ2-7	TGCGCCAGCAGCCCCTGGACCGCGACCTACGAGCAGTACTTC	CASSPWTATYEQYF
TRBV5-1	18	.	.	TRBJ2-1	TGCGCCAGCAGCCAAGACCAGGGGACCCAGAGCTCCTACAATGAGCAGTTCTTC	CASSQDQGTQSSYNEQFF
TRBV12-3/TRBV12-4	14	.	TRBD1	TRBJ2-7	TGTGCCAGCAGAGACAGGGGATACTCCTACGAGCAGTACTTC	CASRDRGYSYEQYF